The T cell receptor (beta chain) described here comes from a study of blood T cell repertoires in COVID-19. The wider study: The samples span acute and convalescent COVID-19 from the United States, Italy and Spain. PBMCs, B-cell-depleted T cells, or T cells provided the cDNA or gDNA that made up the material.

Original analysis: Nucleated cell counts were estimated from reference gene primer amplification. The repertoire was sequenced with immunoSEQ multiplex PCR; TCRdb's copy has only in-frame clones and lacks some. V, J and clone size were drawn from that table, and D and trimming were deduced from the DNA. In the table there are some 250,000 clones, roughly 86% of which are singletons. This TCR derives from a woman in her 30s who had recovered from COVID-19. Sequenced sample: peripheral blood.

The CDR3 DNA is TGTGCCAGCAGCTTAAGTGTGAGATCCACAGATACGCAGTATTTT. Its translation: CASSLSVRSTDTQYF. The chain uses TRBV7-3 and TRBJ2-3; D unresolved. V was clipped by 1 base and J by 2 bases, with 10 bases between them. Looked up from germline, CDR1 is SGHTA and CDR2 is FQGTGA. The CDR3 has 15 amino acids.